This is a list of T cell receptor beta chains from one sample in a study of radiation and T cells in renal cell carcinoma. The protocol was immunoSEQ multiplex PCR, while the TCRdb copy is restricted to in-frame clones and leaves out a portion. Of roughly 140,000 clones in the sample, 80% to 90% are singletons; the top ten hold about an eighth. The sequences come from blood, collected from a patient whose treatment included radiotherapy and nephrectomy. Receptors originate from a woman aged 50 to 60 with renal cell carcinoma. Both conserved end residues are part of each CDR3. D genes are given only for firm matches. Rows give clone size only sometimes, using once, few, many, or a class for an expanded clone.

size,D,V,length,J,DNA,CDR3
.,.,TRBV15,17,TRBJ2-2,TGTGCCACCAGCAGAGATGGGGCGACCAGGTTGGCCGGGGAGCTGTTTTTT,CATSRDGATRLAGELFF
.,TRBD1,TRBV19,16,TRBJ1-4,TGTGCCAGTAGTATCGGGACAGGGGTCCCTAATGAAAAACTGTTTTTT,CASSIGTGVPNEKLFF
.,.,TRBV2,13,TRBJ2-2,TGTGCCAGCGGGTTCCTGGACACCGGGGAGCTGTTTTTT,CASGFLDTGELFF
few,.,TRBV2,14,TRBJ1-5,TGTGCCAGCAGTATTTCCAGGGCGGATCAGCCCCAGCATTTT,CASSISRADQPQHF
.,.,TRBV30,15,TRBJ2-1,TGTGCCTGGAGTTCCGGGACCCCCTCCTACAATGAGCAGTTCTTC,CAWSSGTPSYNEQFF
.,.,TRBV11-2,15,TRBJ2-7,TGTGCCAGCAGCTTAGATCTACCCAGATACTACGAGCAGTACTTC,CASSLDLPRYYEQYF
.,.,TRBV4-3,18,TRBJ2-2,TGCGCCAGCAGCCAAAACCCTCCCCGAGGAGCGAACACCGGGGAGCTGTTTTTT,CASSQNPPRGANTGELFF
.,.,TRBV11-2,13,TRBJ1-1,TGTGCCAGCAGCTTAGGACAGAACACTGAAGCTTTCTTT,CASSLGQNTEAFF
.,.,TRBV4-3,15,TRBJ2-7,TGCGCCAGCAGCCAAGTGGCCGACTACTCCTACGAGCAGTACTTC,CASSQVADYSYEQYF
.,TRBD2,TRBV18,16,TRBJ2-7,TGTGCCAGCTCACCCTCCGGGGTAGCGGGCGGGATCGAGCAGTACTTC,CASSPSGVAGGIEQYF
.,TRBD2,TRBV7-2,14,TRBJ2-1,TGTGCCAGCAGCTTGGTAGTAGCGGGGGGCGAGCAGTTCTTC,CASSLVVAGGEQFF
.,.,TRBV6-6,11,TRBJ2-7,TGTGCCACCCGGGACCCTACCGAGCAGTACTTC,CATRDPTEQYF
.,.,TRBV6-1,13,TRBJ1-2,TGTGCCAGCAGTCGGAGCCAGAGGGGAGGCTACACCTTC,CASSRSQRGGYTF
.,.,TRBV29-1,13,TRBJ2-5,TGCAGCGTAGAGGAGCAGAGCCAAGAGACCCAGTACTTC,CSVEEQSQETQYF
once,TRBD2,TRBV5-6,14,TRBJ2-1,TGTGCCAGCAGCTTCGGGGGGGCTTTCAATGAGCAGTTCTTC,CASSFGGAFNEQFF
.,TRBD2,TRBV5-1,15,TRBJ2-7,TGCGCCAGCAGCTCCCTTAGCGGGGACTCCTACGAGCAGTACTTC,CASSSLSGDSYEQYF
.,.,TRBV11-3,13,TRBJ2-2,TGTGCCAGCAGAAGGGGGAACACCGGGGAGCTGTTTTTT,CASRRGNTGELFF
.,.,TRBV4-1,14,TRBJ2-5,TGCGCCAGCAGCCAGAGGCAGACCCAAGAGACCCAGTACTTC,CASSQRQTQETQYF
.,.,TRBV30,13,TRBJ2-7,TGTGCCTGGAGTGTAGGAGGGGTCTACGAGCAGTACTTC,CAWSVGGVYEQYF
.,.,TRBV19,16,TRBJ2-3,TGTGCCAGTAGTATAGTGAGACGCCCTACCACAGATACGCAGTATTTT,CASSIVRRPTTDTQYF
.,.,TRBV7-2,15,TRBJ1-6,TGTGCCAGCAGACAGACAACGGCCGGGAATTCACCCCTCCACTTT,CASRQTTAGNSPLHF
.,.,TRBV10-3,15,TRBJ2-3,TGTGCCATCAGTGCGGGGGGCGCGGGAGCAGATACGCAGTATTTT,CAISAGGAGADTQYF
.,.,TRBV21-1,19,TRBJ1-5,TGTGCCAGCAGCAAAGATTGGGAAACAGAAGTGTATAGCAATCAGCCCCAGCATTTT,CASSKDWETEVYSNQPQHF
.,TRBD2,TRBV7-8,16,TRBJ2-7,TGTGCCAGCAGCTTATCGGTAGCGGGGGCCACCTACGAGCAGTACTTC,CASSLSVAGATYEQYF
.,TRBD1,TRBV7-9,15,TRBJ1-3,TGTGCCAGCAGTCATACAGGGGGCAATAGAAACACCATATATTTT,CASSHTGGNRNTIYF
.,TRBD2,TRBV7-9,16,TRBJ2-1,TGTGCCAGCACCAATTCCGGGGGGTTATCCTACAATGAGCAGTTCTTC,CASTNSGGLSYNEQFF
.,TRBD2,TRBV6-4,16,TRBJ2-3,TGTGCCAGCAGTGACTCGTATCTAGCGGGGGTGGATACGCAGTATTTT,CASSDSYLAGVDTQYF
.,.,TRBV5-5,12,TRBJ1-1,TGTGCCAGCAGCCTTTCGAACACTGAAGCTTTCTTT,CASSLSNTEAFF
.,.,TRBV30,14,TRBJ2-1,TGTGCCTGGAGTGGTAGGGGTGCTTTCAATGAGCAGTTCTTC,CAWSGRGAFNEQFF
.,.,TRBV15,14,TRBJ2-5,TGTGCCACCAGCAGAGGAACAGGGCAAGAGACCCAGTACTTC,CATSRGTGQETQYF
.,.,TRBV6-6,16,TRBJ2-2,TGTGCCAGCAGCACCCCGGAGAGAGGGGACACCGGGGAGCTGTTTTTT,CASSTPERGDTGELFF
.,TRBD1,TRBV6-5,14,TRBJ2-3,TGTGCCAGCAGATTACAGGGGGGCACAGATACGCAGTATTTT,CASRLQGGTDTQYF
few,TRBD1,TRBV19,14,TRBJ1-5,TGTGCCAGTAACGGACAGGGGGGCAATCAGCCCCAGCATTTT,CASNGQGGNQPQHF
.,TRBD1,TRBV5-5,15,TRBJ2-1,TGTGCCAGCAGCAACCGGGACAGCCCTTTGGATGAGCAGTTCTTC,CASSNRDSPLDEQFF
.,TRBD2,TRBV9,14,TRBJ2-1,TGTGCCAGCAGCGGGACTAGCGGGGAGATTGAGCAGTTCTTC,CASSGTSGEIEQFF
.,TRBD1,TRBV9,16,TRBJ1-4,TGTGCCAGCAGCGTAGGGACAGGGGGAGGGTATGAAAAACTGTTTTTT,CASSVGTGGGYEKLFF
.,TRBD2,TRBV10-3,15,TRBJ2-1,TGTGCCATCACCCCAGGGACTAGCGGGGGTAATGAGCAGTTCTTC,CAITPGTSGGNEQFF
.,.,TRBV5-1,16,TRBJ1-2,TGCGCCAGCAGCTTGTCCCTCGGACCTGGTAACTATGGCTACACCTTC,CASSLSLGPGNYGYTF
.,.,TRBV18,16,TRBJ2-5,TGTGCCAGCTCACGCTCAACAGGGGGGGTTCGAGAGACCCAGTACTTC,CASSRSTGGVRETQYF
once,.,TRBV7-9,13,TRBJ1-1,TGTGCCAGCAGCCTAGGACGGTACACTGAAGCTTTCTTT,CASSLGRYTEAFF
.,TRBD1,TRBV18,15,TRBJ1-2,TGTGCCAGCTCACCAAACACAGGGGGACACTATGGCTACACCTTC,CASSPNTGGHYGYTF
.,TRBD1,TRBV4-2,15,TRBJ1-4,TGTGCCAGCAGCCAAGGACAGGGGCCCAGTGAAAAACTGTTTTTT,CASSQGQGPSEKLFF
.,TRBD1,TRBV4-2,15,TRBJ1-1,TGTGCCAGCAGCCAAGACGAGTCGACAGGGCATAAAGCTTTCTTT,CASSQDESTGHKAFF
.,.,TRBV12-5,14,TRBJ2-5,TGTGCTAGTGGTACTACTGCTGTCCAAGAGACCCAGTACTTC,CASGTTAVQETQYF
.,.,TRBV6-1,14,TRBJ2-7,TGTGCCAGCAGTGAAGGGGGTCGCTCCTACGAGCAGTACTTC,CASSEGGRSYEQYF
once,TRBD2,TRBV12-5,17,TRBJ2-3,TGTGCTAGTGGTCCCCAACGCGGGGGGGCCGCGTTAGATACGCAGTATTTT,CASGPQRGGAALDTQYF
.,.,TRBV14,13,TRBJ2-7,TGTGCCAGCAGCCGGTTCTCGTCAGGGCCCCCGACCTTC,CASSRFSSGPPTF
once,.,TRBV7-8,15,TRBJ1-2,TGTGCCAGCAGGGAAAATACAGGGATTAACGGAGGCTACACCTTC,CASRENTGINGGYTF
.,TRBD1,TRBV11-3,17,TRBJ2-6,TGTGCCAGCAGCTACCGACAGGGGAACTCTGGGGCCAACGTCCTGACTTTC,CASSYRQGNSGANVLTF